This is a list of T cell receptor beta chains from one sample in a study of shared clonotypes between healthy human individuals. Sequenced by immunoSEQ multiplex PCR; TCRdb stores in-frame clones only, minus some. The data contain some 1,100,000 clones, 78% of them singletons. The sample was memory CD4+ T cells from PBMCs. These receptor sequences come from a man aged 18 to 29 in good health. Some clones in this sample may be carry-over from other donors' samples. CDR3s include the opening cysteine and the closing phenylalanine or tryptophan. D genes are given only for firm matches. Clone size, where shown, is once, few, many, or a class for clones that have expanded.

>13|NA|TRBV18|TRBJ1-1|NA
CASSPISGTEAFF
TGTGCCAGCTCACCGATTTCCGGCACTGAAGCTTTCTTT
>17|NA|TRBV4-1|TRBJ2-1|TRBD2
CASSQDTGGVSHNEQLF
TGCGCCAGCAGCCAAGATACCGGGGGGGTCAGTCACAATGAGCAGCTCTTC
>13|NA|TRBV19|TRBJ2-3|NA
CASTAGETDTQYF
TGTGCCAGTACGGCGGGCGAGACAGATACGCAGTATTTT
>17|NA|TRBV18|TRBJ2-7|TRBD2
CASSQPGLAGVTYEQYF
TGTGCCAGCTCACAGCCGGGACTAGCGGGCGTCACATACGAGCAGTACTTC
>16|NA|TRBV7-2|TRBJ2-5|NA
CASSLRNHRVQETQYF
TGTGCCAGCAGCCTGCGGAACCACAGGGTCCAAGAGACCCAGTACTTC
>14|NA|TRBV5-1|TRBJ2-3|NA
CASRPRGDTDTQYF
TGCGCCAGCAGACCGAGGGGGGACACAGATACGCAGTATTTT
>13|few|TRBV28|TRBJ2-7|TRBD1
CASSEATGDEQYF
TGTGCCAGCAGCGAGGCGACAGGGGACGAGCAGTACTTC
>13|NA|TRBV7-3|TRBJ2-5|NA
CASSPGVVKTQYF
TGTGCCAGCAGCCCGGGGGTTGTGAAGACCCAGTACTTC
>14|NA|TRBV27|TRBJ1-2|NA
CASSPQGLFYGYTF
TGTGCCAGCAGTCCCCAGGGTCTCTTCTATGGCTACACCTTC
>11|NA|TRBV7-2|TRBJ2-3|NA
CASSIIDTQYF
TGTGCCAGCAGTATTATTGATACGCAGTATTTT
>15|once|TRBV7-2|TRBJ2-5|TRBD1
CASSPQTGVAETQYF
TGTGCCAGCAGCCCGCAGACAGGGGTGGCAGAGACCCAGTACTTC
>14|NA|TRBV2|TRBJ2-7|NA
CASKEGTNSYEQYF
TGTGCCAGCAAGGAAGGCACCAACTCCTACGAGCAGTACTTC
>13|few|TRBV5-1|TRBJ1-1|NA
CASSFQENTEAFF
TGCGCCAGCAGCTTTCAGGAGAACACTGAAGCTTTCTTT
>20|NA|TRBV5-4|TRBJ2-3|TRBD2
CASSGQGPASGRAGTDTQYF
TGTGCCAGCAGTGGCCAGGGACCGGCTAGCGGGAGGGCTGGCACAGATACGCAGTATTTT
>14|few|TRBV9|TRBJ1-2|NA
CASSVNRANYGYTF
TGTGCCAGCAGCGTAAACAGGGCCAACTATGGCTACACCTTC
>15|NA|TRBV27|TRBJ2-1|NA
CASSSRPSSYNEQFF
TGTGCCAGCAGTTCCAGACCAAGCTCCTACAATGAGCAGTTCTTC
>11|NA|TRBV6-1|TRBJ2-1|NA
CASREANEQFF
TGTGCCAGCAGGGAGGCCAATGAGCAGTTCTTC
>16|NA|TRBV13|TRBJ2-5|NA
CASSSTGFGSQETQYF
TGTGCCAGCAGCTCCACTGGTTTCGGGTCGCAAGAGACCCAGTACTTC
>13|few|TRBV27|TRBJ1-2|NA
CASSLYGFYGYTF
TGTGCCAGCAGTTTATATGGATTCTATGGCTACACCTTC
>16|NA|TRBV5-1|TRBJ2-2|NA
CASSLVGTPNTGELFF
TGCGCCAGCAGCTTGGTAGGTACGCCGAACACCGGGGAGCTGTTTTTT
>15|NA|TRBV27|TRBJ1-6|NA
CASSRLPGDNSPLHF
TGTGCCAGCAGTCGACTTCCAGGTGATAATTCACCCCTCCACTTT
>12|NA|TRBV2|TRBJ1-5|NA
CASQVGNQPQHF
TGTGCCAGCCAGGTAGGCAATCAGCCCCAGCATTTT
>14|few|TRBV28|TRBJ1-3|NA
CASSTHRDGNTIYF
TGTGCCAGCAGTACCCACAGGGACGGAAACACCATATATTTT
>15|NA|TRBV6-1|TRBJ1-3|TRBD1
CASRGQGSSGNTIYF
TGTGCCAGCAGGGGACAGGGGAGCTCTGGAAACACCATATATTTT
>10|few|TRBV2|TRBJ1-4|NA
CASREEKLFF
TGTGCCAGCAGGGAGGAGAAACTGTTTTTT
>15|NA|TRBV7-2|TRBJ1-2|NA
CASSLAPGRGYGYTF
TGTGCCAGCAGCTTAGCACCGGGGCGCGGCTATGGCTACACCTTC
>12|NA|TRBV6-5|TRBJ2-7|NA
CASSGLQGEQYF
TGTGCCAGCAGTGGGCTACAGGGCGAGCAGTACTTC
>14|NA|TRBV28|TRBJ2-7|NA
CATRGSGINYEQYF
TGTGCCACCCGAGGGTCCGGGATCAACTACGAGCAGTACTTC
>14|many|TRBV10-3|TRBJ2-7|NA
CAISPTLSSGEQYF
TGTGCCATCAGTCCTACCCTGTCCAGCGGCGAGCAGTACTTC
>13|NA|TRBV6-1|TRBJ1-2|NA
CASSTKIGPAPTF
TGTGCCAGCAGTACAAAGATTGGGCCAGCCCCCACCTTC
>11|few|TRBV7-2|TRBJ2-4|NA
CASSGRTDQYF
TGTGCCAGCAGCGGTCGGACTGATCAGTACTTC
>13|NA|TRBV6-1|TRBJ1-1|NA
CASSRGLYTEAFF
TGTGCCAGCAGTCGAGGACTTTACACTGAAGCTTTCTTT
>16|once|TRBV18|TRBJ2-3|TRBD1
CASSPLPQGFKDTQYF
TGTGCCAGCTCACCACTACCACAGGGGTTCAAAGATACGCAGTATTTT
>16|NA|TRBV5-1|TRBJ2-1|NA
CASSLEPGHASNEQFF
TGCGCCAGCAGCTTGGAACCGGGACATGCAAGTAATGAGCAGTTCTTC
>15|once|TRBV9|TRBJ2-5|TRBD1
CASSVNRGIQETQYF
TGTGCCAGCAGCGTGAACAGGGGAATACAAGAGACCCAGTACTTC
>14|NA|TRBV5-1|TRBJ2-7|TRBD1
CASSLVQGPYEQYF
TGCGCCAGCAGCTTGGTACAGGGGCCCTACGAGCAGTACTTC
>19|NA|TRBV9|TRBJ2-7|TRBD2
CASSVVPSGRARTLREQYF
TGTGCCAGCAGCGTAGTCCCTAGCGGGAGGGCCAGGACACTACGCGAGCAGTACTTC
>15|NA|TRBV27|TRBJ2-1|NA
CASSFAQGIIDEQFF
TGTGCCAGCAGTTTTGCACAGGGAATAATCGATGAGCAGTTCTTC
>14|NA|TRBV4-1|TRBJ2-5|TRBD1
CASSRPGQGETQYF
TGCGCCAGCAGCCGACCGGGACAGGGGGAGACCCAGTACTTC
>14|NA|TRBV28|TRBJ1-1|NA
CASSLSLGNTEAFF
TGTGCCAGCAGTTTATCACTGGGGAACACTGAAGCTTTCTTT
>14|NA|TRBV28|TRBJ1-2|TRBD1
CASSSGTVLYGYTF
TGTGCCAGCAGTTCCGGGACAGTGCTCTATGGCTACACCTTC
>15|NA|TRBV9|TRBJ2-1|NA
CASSVVAGSYNEQFF
TGTGCCAGCAGCGTAGTGGCGGGATCATACAATGAGCAGTTCTTC
>14|NA|TRBV18|TRBJ2-7|TRBD1
CASSAGTGVVEQYF
TGTGCCAGCTCAGCGGGGACAGGGGTAGTCGAGCAGTACTTC
>14|NA|TRBV5-1|TRBJ1-2|NA
CASSLESPNYGYTF
TGCGCCAGCAGCTTGGAGTCACCCAACTATGGCTACACCTTC
>14|NA|TRBV2|TRBJ2-7|NA
CANGGRQGEDEQYF
TGTGCCAACGGGGGGAGACAGGGAGAAGACGAGCAGTACTTC
>13|few|TRBV5-1|TRBJ2-7|NA
CASSEPGSYEQYF
TGCGCCAGCAGCGAACCGGGGTCCTACGAGCAGTACTTC
>16|NA|TRBV18|TRBJ1-1|NA
CASSPTPWSGEAEAFF
TGTGCCAGCTCACCAACCCCTTGGTCCGGGGAGGCTGAAGCTTTCTTT
>12|NA|TRBV4-1|TRBJ2-3|NA
CASSQVADTQYF
TGCGCCAGCAGCCAAGTGGCGGATACGCAGTATTTT
>12|NA|TRBV11-3|TRBJ2-3|NA
CASSLDTITQYF
TGTGCCAGCAGCTTAGACACGATTACGCAGTATTTT